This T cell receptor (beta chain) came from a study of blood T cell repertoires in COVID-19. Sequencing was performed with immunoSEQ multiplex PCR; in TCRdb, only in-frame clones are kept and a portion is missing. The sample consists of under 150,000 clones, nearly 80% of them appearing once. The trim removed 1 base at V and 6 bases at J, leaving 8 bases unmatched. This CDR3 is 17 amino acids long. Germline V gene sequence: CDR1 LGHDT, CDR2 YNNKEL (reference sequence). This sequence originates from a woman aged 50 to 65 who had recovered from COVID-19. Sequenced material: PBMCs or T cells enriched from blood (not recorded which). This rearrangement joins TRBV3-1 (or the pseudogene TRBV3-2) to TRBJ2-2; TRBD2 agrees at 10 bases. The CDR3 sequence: CASSQGLLAGEAGELFF. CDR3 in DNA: TGTGCCAGCAGCCAAGGGTTGCTAGCGGGAGAAGCCGGGGAGCTGTTTTTT.